One sample yielded the 13 T cell receptor beta chains listed below, sequenced in a study of T cell clonotyping in hematopoietic cell transplantation. Some clones are missing from TCRdb's copy, which holds only in-frame ones; the method was immunoSEQ multiplex PCR. Counted here are around 8,300 clones, 60% to 80% occurring once; the ten biggest clones make up around a fifth. The sample was peripheral blood mononuclear cells, taken 100 days after allogeneic stem cell transplant. The receptors here all came from a male patient between 60 and 69 years old who had an allogeneic stem cell transplant from an unrelated donor, so the T cells may come from the graft donor. Some clones in this sample may be carry-over from other donors' samples.

This clone qualifies as medium-sized (0.01 to 0.1%). The chain uses TRBV10-1 and TRBJ2-1; no clear D gene. Germline CDR1 reads WNHNN; CDR2 reads SYGVQD (reference sequence). The CDR3 covers 15 residues. Deletions cut 2 bases from V and 0 bases from J, with 8 bases between. The CDR3 DNA follows: TGCGCCAGCAGTGAGGAACGGGTCTCCTACAATGAGCAGTTCTTC. Its translation is CASSEERVSYNEQFF.

This clone has more than one count but fewer than ten. The V gene is TRBV29-1, the J gene TRBJ2-3; tentatively, D is TRBD1 (6 bases). The CDR3 has 14 residues. Trimming took 7 bases from V and 2 from J, leaving 16 bases between them. Germline assignment: CDR1 SQVTM and CDR2 ANQGSEA. Here the CDR3 reads CSARQANPTDTQYF. DNA of the CDR3: TGCAGCGCGAGACAGGCGAATCCCACAGATACGCAGTATTTT.

This clone ranks as medium-sized. This sequence joins TRBV7-9 and TRBJ2-5; TRBD1 might be the D (5 bases). Trimming took off 5 bases at V and 4 bases at J, with 11 bases between the two ends. The CDR3 sequence is 13 residues long. Germline V gene lookup returns CDR1 SEHNR and CDR2 FQNEAQ (reference sequence). The CDR3 DNA sequence: TGTGCCAGCAGCCCAGACAGTGGAGAGACCCAGTACTTC. It is translated as CASSPDSGETQYF. The whole variable domain, filled in from reference TRBV7-9 and TRBJ2-5, reads DTGVSQNPRHKITKRGQNVTFRCDPISEHNRLYWYRQTLGQGPEFLTYFQNEAQLEKSRLLSDRFSAERPKGSFSTLEIQRTEQGDSAMYLCASSPDSGETQYFGPGTRLLVL.

The chain uses TRBV29-1 and TRBJ2-2; tentatively, D is TRBD2 (5 bases). Trimming stripped 3 bases from V and 2 bases from J, with 10 bases between. The CDR3 has 14 amino acids. Germline CDR1 and CDR2: SQVTM and ANQGSEA. In DNA, the CDR3 is TGCAGCGTTGATGCACGGACTAACACCGGGGAGCTGTTTTTT. Amino acids: CSVDARTNTGELFF.

This clone has just one count. Here the CDR3 DNA reads TGTGCCAGCAGCGTAGGAGGGGCAAGCAATCAGCCCCAGCATTTT. Protein product: CASSVGGASNQPQHF. This sequence joins TRBV9 and TRBJ1-5; D is perhaps TRBD1 (5 bases). Per the germline V gene, CDR1 is SGDLS and CDR2 is YYNGEE. The CDR3 totals 15 residues. V was clipped by 0 bases and J by 1 base, with 8 bases between them.

This chain connects TRBV15 to TRBJ2-2; D ambiguous. From germline, CDR1 is LNHNV and CDR2 YYDKDF (reference sequence). The CDR3 length is 15 residues. V lost 1 base and J 3 bases, leaving 9 bases between the germline ends. CDR3 sequence (DNA): TGTGCCACCAGCAGAGTAATTCGGGACACCGGGGAGCTGTTTTTT. It translates to CATSRVIRDTGELFF.

This clone was seen a few times. J is TRBJ1-2 and V is TRBV11-2; D ambiguous. Looked up from germline, CDR1 is SGHAT and CDR2 is FQNNGV. Deletions cut 2 bases from V and 4 bases from J, with 17 bases between. CDR3 size: 16 residues. CDR3 nucleotide sequence: TGTGCCAGCAGCTTATACCAGAGACCCACCGCCTATGGCTACACCTTC. Translation gives CASSLYQRPTAYGYTF.

V usage is TRBV11-2 and J usage is TRBJ1-1, with D perhaps matching TRBD1 (5 bases). This CDR3 is built from 13 residues. The germline V and J ends were trimmed by 6 bases and 3 bases, with 11 bases remaining between them. CDR1 SGHAT and CDR2 FQNNGV come from the germline V gene. The CDR3 region has the DNA TGTGCCAGCAGAGTCGGGGGGTACACTGAAGCTTTCTTT. Translation gives CASRVGGYTEAFF.

This sequence joins TRBV27 and TRBJ2-5, with D perhaps matching TRBD1 or TRBD2 (5 bases each). CDR3 size: 13 residues. Trimming took off 4 bases at V and 2 bases at J, with 8 bases between the two ends. Germline V gene data show CDR1 as MNHEY and CDR2 as SMNVEV (reference sequence). As DNA, the CDR3 is TGTGCCAGCAGTTGGGGGATTCAAGAGACCCAGTACTTC. Translating it yields CASSWGIQETQYF.

This clone was picked up one time. This chain connects TRBV19 to TRBJ1-2; TRBD1 might be the D (5 bases). Between the trimmed V and J ends, which lost 4 bases and 1 base, there was a span of 22 bases. Germline V gene data show CDR1 as LNHDA and CDR2 as SQIVND (reference sequence). The CDR3 totals 18 residues. The CDR3 reads CASSKLTGTLDFNYGYTF. CDR3 sequence (DNA): TGTGCCAGTAGTAAGTTGACGGGGACCCTCGATTTTAACTATGGCTACACCTTC.

For the CDR3, the DNA is TGTGCCTGGAGTGTACGAGGAGGGGGATCTAACTATGGCTACACCTTC. This gives the protein CAWSVRGGGSNYGYTF. This sequence joins TRBV30 and TRBJ1-2, with D maybe TRBD1 (6 bases). The CDR3 is 16 residues long. Germline values: CDR1 GTSNPN, CDR2 SVGIG (reference sequence). Trimming stripped 0 bases from V and 0 bases from J, with 14 bases between. Drawing the rest from reference TRBV30 and TRBJ1-2, the complete variable domain is SQTIHQWPATLVQPVGSPLSLECTVEGTSNPNLYWYRQAAGRGLQLLFYSVGIGQISSEVPQNLSASRPQDRQFILSSKKLLLSDSGFYLCAWSVRGGGSNYGYTFGSGTRLTVV.

This chain joins TRBV6-1 and TRBJ2-7, with 7 positions matching TRBD1. After removal of 0 bases from V and 2 bases from J, the junction contained 13 bases not matched to a gene. Germline loops: CDR1 MNHNS, CDR2 SASEGT. The CDR3 runs 18 residues. The CDR3 is CASSEARAGGTLAYEQYF. The CDR3 nucleotides are TGTGCCAGCAGTGAAGCGAGGGCAGGGGGAACCTTGGCCTACGAGCAGTACTTC.

The J gene is TRBJ1-2, the V gene TRBV9; TRBD1 aligns across 7 bases. This CDR3 is built from 17 residues. The trim removed 4 bases at V and 4 bases at J, leaving 16 bases unmatched. Per the germline V gene, CDR1 is SGDLS and CDR2 is YYNGEE. CDR3 region: CASSWAPGTGTVYGYTF. CDR3 nucleotides: TGTGCCAGCAGCTGGGCCCCTGGAACCGGGACAGTCTATGGCTACACCTTC.